The 23 T cell receptor beta chains listed next were all sequenced from one sample in a study of Graves' ophthalmopathy and Graves' hyperthyroidism. Amplified material comprised TCR beta CDR3 regions derived from RNA transcripts. HTBI primers served in a first-round RT-PCR, which a second-round multiplex PCR followed. Each CDR3 protein is one row after TCRdb ran MiXCR on the multiplex PCR reads. The top ten clones hold around 10% of a sample with 1 million to 1.3 million distinct CDR3 sequences, less than 45% of them seen once. Input material: peripheral blood or thyroid tissue (not recorded which). The receptors originated from an adult man with Graves' hyperthyroidism.

This clonotype was found many times. The chain couples TRBV10-3 to TRBJ1-2; 12 bases align to TRBD1. The CDR3 runs 19 residues. The V and J ends lost 2 bases and 2 bases, in that order; junction bases with no gene match: 12. In germline, CDR1 is ENHRY, CDR2 SYGVKD. The DNA of the CDR3 is TGTGCCATCAGTGAGAGTGTGGGACAGGGGGCACCATCCAACTATGGCTACACCTTC. This sequence encodes CAISESVGQGAPSNYGYTF.

The rearrangement links TRBV29-1 to TRBJ2-5; 9 nucleotides match TRBD2. V trimming: 3 bases; J trimming: 5 bases; junction bases outside the gene matches: 13. Germline CDR1 SQVTM, CDR2 ANQGSEA. The CDR3 contains 16 residues. CDR3 protein: CSVDQRAGGPAETQYF. The CDR3 DNA is TGCAGCGTTGATCAGCGCGCGGGGGGGCCCGCGGAGACCCAGTACTTC.

This chain links TRBV19 with TRBJ2-7; D unresolved. Germline V gives CDR1 LNHDA, CDR2 SQIVND (reference sequence). Deletions cut 3 bases from V and 4 bases from J, with 16 bases between. The CDR3 runs 15 residues. The CDR3 nucleotides read TGTGCCAGTAGTATCGCCTCGGACCCCGGGTACGAGCAGTACTTC. Translated: CASSIASDPGYEQYF.

This clonotype was observed at least ten times. The rearrangement uses TRBV4-3 and TRBJ2-5; a weak D match, TRBD1 (5 bases). This CDR3 region has 16 residues. Germline CDR1 LGHNA, CDR2 YSLEER. Trimming cost V 6 bases and J 2 bases, with 19 bases left between them. The chain's CDR3 is CASSLGQGSTQETQYF. In DNA, the CDR3 is TGCGCCAGCAGTCTCGGGCAGGGCTCGACTCAAGAGACCCAGTACTTC.

V gene TRBV29-1 combines with J gene TRBJ2-5; 8 bases align to TRBD1. Germline V gene lookup returns CDR1 SQVTM and CDR2 ANQGSEA. The CDR3 spans 12 residues. The J segment lost 9 bases and the V segment lost 6 bases, leaving 9 bases of the junction unmatched. CDR3 sequence: CSVQGAGQPQYF. The DNA for the CDR3 is TGCAGCGTCCAGGGGGCTGGGCAGCCCCAGTACTTC.

The table lists this clonotype with many counts. The rearrangement joins TRBV29-1 to TRBJ1-2, with D tentatively TRBD1 (5 bases). The V gene's germline CDR1 is SQVTM and CDR2 ANQGSEA. The CDR3 covers 14 residues. V shed 1 base and J shed 8 bases, with 17 bases lying between them. The CDR3 protein is CSVEGGATSVGYTF. Written as DNA, the CDR3 is TGCAGCGTTGAAGGCGGGGCGACGTCGGTAGGCTACACCTTC.

The rearrangement links TRBV5-1 to TRBJ2-5; perhaps TRBD2 as D (5 bases). The better agreement between TRBJ2-1 and the DNA end casts doubt on the J call. The CDR3 consists of 12 residues. Germline CDR1 SGHRS, CDR2 YFSETQ. The CDR3 DNA reads TGCGCCAGCTCAGTGAGGGAGCACGAGCAGTTCTTC. It specifies CASSVREHEQFF.

This clonotype was seen many times. The rearrangement links TRBV29-1 to TRBJ1-2; 7 nucleotides line up with TRBD1. Germline lookup yields CDR1 SQVTM and CDR2 ANQGSEA. The CDR3 covers 11 residues. J was trimmed by 7 bases and V by 4 bases; bases with no gene match: 3. The chain's CDR3 is CSVGDRAGYTF. The CDR3 nucleotides read TGCAGCGTTGGAGACAGGGCTGGCTACACCTTC.

This clonotype was counted between two and nine times. V gene TRBV7-8 combines with J gene TRBJ2-2; maybe TRBD2 (6 bases). Looked up from germline, CDR1 is SGHVS and CDR2 is FQNEAQ. V shed 0 bases and J shed 9 bases, with 17 bases lying between them. The CDR3 runs 16 residues. In DNA, the CDR3 is TGTGCCAGCAGCTTAGCGGCGGGGATGATTCTACGGGAGCTGTTTTTT. Translated: CASSLAAGMILRELFF.

For this clonotype: This may come from a read error, since a much larger clone is one base off. This chain links TRBV19 with TRBJ2-7, with 7 bases identical to TRBD2. This CDR3 spans 15 amino acids. The germline gives CDR1 LNHDA, CDR2 SQIVND (reference sequence). J gave up 5 bases and V 5 bases, and 12 bases lay outside the gene matches. CDR3 residues: CASSLRGRGVHEQYF. Written as DNA, the CDR3 is TGTGCCAGTAGTCTCCGGGGGAGGGGAGTCCACGAGCAGTACTTC. Filled out from reference TRBV19 and TRBJ2-7, the complete variable domain reads DGGITQSPKYLFRKEGQNVTLSCEQNLNHDAMYWYRQDPGQGLRLIYYSQIVNDFQKGDIAEGYSVSREKKESFPLTVTSAQKNPTAFYLCASSLRGRGVHEQYFGPGTRLTVT.

This clonotype turned up a few times. The chain recombines TRBV24-1 with TRBJ1-6; TRBD1 matches at 7 bases. The CDR3 spans 12 residues. V shed 8 bases, J shed 11 bases, and the junction held 5 bases outside the gene matches. The germline V gene has CDR1 KGHDR and CDR2 SFDVKD. CDR3 nucleotide sequence: TGTGCCACCACCAGGGGGGGGACACCCCTCCACTTT. Its translation is CATTRGGTPLHF.

Ten or more counts support this clonotype. In DNA, the CDR3 is TGTGCCATCAGCCCCGGGACAGGGGGTTATGGCTACACCTTC. This sequence encodes CAISPGTGGYGYTF. V and J are TRBV10-3 and TRBJ1-2; TRBD1 aligns across 11 bases. The CDR3 sequence is 14 residues long. The V gene end was trimmed by 6 bases and the J gene end by 5 bases; junction bases not matched to a gene: 5. Germline CDR1 and CDR2: ENHRY and SYGVKD.

This clonotype has ten or more counts. The rearrangement uses TRBV20-1 and TRBJ1-1, with 10 bases matching TRBD1. The germline CDR1 and CDR2 sequences are DFQATT and SNEGSKA (reference sequence). V shed 1 base, J shed 6 bases, and the junction held 8 bases outside the gene matches. The CDR3 covers 15 residues. CDR3 nucleotides: TGCAGTGCTAGAGGGACAGGGGGGTCTAAGTCTGAAGCTTTCTTT. As protein: CSARGTGGSKSEAFF.

This rearrangement joins TRBV4-3 to TRBJ1-1; D not resolved. V was shortened by 2 bases and J by 5 bases, with 12 bases between the two germline ends. The germline V gene encodes CDR1 LGHNA and CDR2 YSLEER. The length of the CDR3 is 14 residues. The CDR3 reads CASSQRPGRTEAFF. The CDR3 nucleotides read TGCGCCAGCAGCCAACGACCGGGAAGGACTGAAGCTTTCTTT.

As to this clonotype: The CDR3 ends on some other residue instead of the conserved phenylalanine or tryptophan, so this is likely a read error. The rearrangement links TRBV7-9 to TRBJ2-5; a possible D gene is TRBD2 (6 bases). Germline assignment: CDR1 SEHNR and CDR2 FQNEAQ (reference sequence). This CDR3 has 14 amino acids. CDR3 sequence reads: CASSFGGYRETQYL. The CDR3 coding sequence is TGCGCCAGCAGCTTTGGGGGGTACAGAGAGACCCAGTACCTC.

The chain combines TRBV20-1 with TRBJ2-7; 7 bases match TRBD2. With V trimmed by 6 bases and J by 7 bases, 15 bases remained unmatched. Germline V gene sequence: CDR1 DFQATT, CDR2 SNEGSKA (reference sequence). The CDR3 totals 14 residues. Written as DNA, the CDR3 is TGCAGTGCCAGATTACGGGAGGCGTGGAGGGAGCAGTACTTC. Its translation is CSARLREAWREQYF.

This clonotype has a count of ten or more. The J gene is TRBJ2-2, the V gene TRBV29-1; D might be TRBD1 (5 bases). Germline V lookup: CDR1 SQVTM, CDR2 ANQGSEA. This CDR3 spans 14 amino acids. V was clipped by 1 base and J by 6 bases, with 12 bases between them. The CDR3 bases are TGCAGCGTTGAAGGTGGGGCCAGAGCCGGGGAGCTGTTTTTT. This gives the protein CSVEGGARAGELFF.

This clonotype was seen repeatedly, ten times or more. This sequence joins TRBV13 and TRBJ1-2; a weak D match, TRBD1 (5 bases). V was clipped by 3 bases and J by 3 bases, with 14 bases between them. The length of the CDR3 is 15 residues. CDR1 is PRHDT and CDR2 is FYEKMQ in the germline V gene (reference sequence). This CDR3 is CASSLGGTHDYGYTF. Written as DNA, the CDR3 is TGTGCCAGCAGCTTGGGGGGAACTCACGACTATGGCTACACCTTC.

The sample holds many counts of this clonotype. This chain links TRBV19 with TRBJ2-5, with TRBD1 matching over 12 bases. The junction had 7 bases not matched to a gene; V was cut back by 7 bases and J by 4 bases. Germline CDR1 is LNHDA and CDR2 is SQIVND (reference sequence). CDR3 size: 15 residues. The CDR3 loop is CASNPGQGARETQYF. The CDR3 DNA is TGTGCCAGTAATCCGGGACAGGGGGCCCGAGAGACCCAGTACTTC.

The chain employs TRBV7-2 and TRBJ2-3, with TRBD2 matching 7 bases. This CDR3 contains 13 residues. With 8 bases clipped from V and 0 bases from J, the junction kept 2 bases outside the gene matches. Per germline, CDR1 SGHTA and CDR2 FQGNSA. Here the CDR3 DNA reads TGTGCCAGCGGTAGCGGGAGCACAGATACGCAGTATTTT. Protein: CASGSGSTDTQYF.

Comments on this clonotype: The CDR3 carries no conserved terminal phenylalanine or tryptophan, so it likely arises from a read error. The DNA is omitted, as the CDR3 cannot be located on it reliably, and the CDR3 follows TCRdb's listing. CDR3 region: CSASGMDNSPLQS. The chain joins TRBV20-1 to TRBJ1-6. Germline V CDR1 and CDR2: DFQATT, SNEGSKA (reference sequence). The CDR3 has 13 amino acids, counting both end residues.

This clonotype was observed a single time. The chain uses TRBV9 and TRBJ2-5; maybe TRBD2 (6 bases). The V end lost 2 bases, the J end lost 5 bases, and 19 bases lay between the germline ends. The CDR3 contains 16 residues. The germline CDR1 and CDR2 sequences are SGDLS and YYNGEE. CDR3 sequence reads: CASSVGLASYMETQYF. The CDR3 DNA follows: TGTGCCAGCAGCGTTGGGCTAGCGTCTTATATGGAGACCCAGTACTTC.

The rearrangement links TRBV10-3 to TRBJ2-7; the D gene is possibly TRBD1 (5 bases). The CDR3 consists of 15 residues. The germline gives CDR1 ENHRY, CDR2 SYGVKD. V was shortened by 10 bases and J by 4 bases, with 23 bases between the two germline ends. Written as DNA, the CDR3 is TGTGCCAGCAGATTCCCCGGGCAGGGAATGTACGAGCAGTACTTC. It is translated as CASRFPGQGMYEQYF.